What follows is one T cell receptor beta chain and its context. Its target antigen remains unknown. Per-base quality was not reported, and no clone a single base away is much larger than it. The germline V gene supplies CDR1 SGHAT and CDR2 FQNNGV. After removal of 3 bases from V and 5 bases from J, the junction retains 9 bases not matched to a gene. From the cysteine through the phenylalanine, the CDR3 covers 16 amino acids. The read is trimmed to its CDR3 DNA, 48 bases read in frame from base 1. These data belong to a study of shared T cell receptors in the human thymus (dated by TCRdb to 2020 to 2022). Broadly, across the study: The study investigated the way shared, self-reactive T-cell receptor alpha chains are produced in the human thymus.

Libraries were prepared through the immunoSEQ multiplex PCR assay. The immuneACCESS repertoire file appears here via TCRdb, limited to in-frame rearrangements. These files lack a portion of the clones; in checked studies, under half of the deficit traces to unresolved V genes, and the cause of the others is not known. This sample holds approximately 760,000 clones; approximately 85% were observed only once. The ten biggest clones cover 0.0095% to 0.013% of the sample. This same sample was also taken into another study, of human thymus T cells. From that second study: Immunologically healthy infants undergoing open corrective cardiac surgery for congenital heart defects in Finland were used as donors. Thymus tissue was obtained as surgical resects removed during corrective cardiac surgery. V and J gene segment usage appeared biased in both thymic and peripheral blood repertoires. The related research reported highly overlapping thymic TCR repertoires among unrelated individuals. The study characterized TCR alpha and beta repertoires from about 8 infant thymus samples and a few related peripheral blood samples. Donor ages ranging from about 6 to 244 days were recorded, and a handful of male and a couple of female infants were included in the cohort. After being mechanically released from the tissue, thymocytes were kept at -70 degrees C in pellets of roughly 9.5-32 million cells. A QIAsymphony instrument was used to extract genomic DNA from the frozen cell pellets. The immunoSEQ multiplex PCR assay was used to amplify the TCRB and TCRAD loci from a standardized amount of quality-controlled genomic DNA. The amplicons covered the V(D)J region and were long enough to include the CDR3 and to identify the V and J genes. Amplicon sequencing was performed on an Illumina platform through the commercial immunoSEQ service. Primer bias and sequencing errors were corrected as previously described, and TCRAD and TCRB definitions were based on the IMGT database. Analysis of the repertoires was done with immunoSEQ Analyzer 3.0 and VDJTools and included basic statistics, V/J segment usage, diversity estimates, rarefaction and pairwise overlap. Diversity was estimated with Chao1, ChaoE, Efron-Thisted, Shannon and inverse Simpson indices, and also on datasets down-sampled to the smallest sample. For repertoire overlap, CDR3 nucleotide sequence, V gene and J gene had to match strictly, and clustering was done by Jaccard-based multidimensional scaling. Thymus samples yielded on average roughly 840,000 unique TCRB clonotypes, compared with around 84,000 from blood samples.

The chain couples TRBV11-2 to TRBJ2-1; TRBD1 aligns with 8 central bases. The sample consisted of thymocytes. The TCR sequence derives from a girl under three years old with a congenital heart defect. Donor details come from another sample of the same person, matched by shared clones. Here the CDR3 is given as CASSLATPGQDNEQFF. In nucleotide form, the sequence is TGTGCCAGCAGCTTGGCCACACCGGGACAGGACAATGAGCAGTTCTTC.